The 24 T cell receptor beta chains in this list originate from one sample, sequenced in a study of cytomegalovirus exposure and HLA in healthy donors. This PCR relied on a set of 60 Vbeta primers and 13 Jbeta primers. Clones were sequenced by immunoSEQ multiplex PCR, and TCRdb holds only the in-frame ones, with some missing. The table records 100,000 to 150,000 clones, 73% of them present only once. Specimen: PBMCs. The receptor source for this set is a man aged 60 to 69 in good health and CMV-seropositive.

The rearrangement links TRBV27 to TRBJ1-6; the match to TRBD1 covers 8 bases. The CDR3 is made up of 18 amino acids. Germline CDR1 and CDR2: MNHEY and SMNVEV (reference sequence). V lost 1 base and J lost 5; bases outside the gene matches: 10. In nucleotides, the CDR3 is TGTGCCAGCAGTTTATGGCTACAGGGGGTCGGGAATAATTCACCCCTCCACTTT. Its protein is CASSLWLQGVGNNSPLHF.

The rearrangement joins TRBV2 to TRBJ1-1, with 7 bases matching TRBD1. Trimming at V came to 6 bases and at J to 5 bases, leaving 12 bases not matched to a gene. CDR1 is SNHLY, CDR2 FYNNEI, per germline. The CDR3 has 15 amino acids. CDR3 coding DNA: TGTGCCAGCAGCGCAGAACAGGGGAGTCGGACTGAAGCTTTCTTT. Translation: CASSAEQGSRTEAFF.

Note on this clone: The identical CDR3 is also encoded by other nucleotide sequences in the sample. The chain joins TRBV4-1 to TRBJ2-7; TRBD1 matches 10 bases. The CDR3 runs 16 residues. With 1 base clipped from V and 8 bases from J, the junction kept 11 bases outside the gene matches. Looked up from germline, CDR1 is MGHRA and CDR2 is YSYEKL. CDR3 sequence reads: CASSQGGGTGVHKQYF. The CDR3 DNA sequence: TGCGCCAGCAGCCAAGGAGGAGGGACAGGGGTGCACAAGCAGTACTTC.

The chain has TRBV28 and TRBJ2-7; D is ambiguous. Germline loops: CDR1 MDHEN, CDR2 SYDVKM. Trimming took off 4 bases at V and 2 bases at J, with 9 bases between the two ends. This CDR3 is built from 13 residues. The CDR3: CASSSPETYEQYF. CDR3 DNA: TGTGCCAGCAGTTCTCCTGAGACCTACGAGCAGTACTTC. The full variable domain, with the rest looked up from reference TRBV28 and TRBJ2-7, is DVKVTQSSRYLVKRTGEKVFLECVQDMDHENMFWYRQDPGLGLRLIYFSYDVKMKEKGDIPEGYSVSREKKERFSLILESASTNQTSMYLCASSSPETYEQYFGPGTRLTVT.

This clone was picked up a small number of times. V gene TRBV2 combines with J gene TRBJ1-5, with D hard to call. The length of the CDR3 is 15 residues. The V end was cut by 6 bases, the J end by 4 bases, with 16 bases between. The germline gives CDR1 SNHLY, CDR2 FYNNEI. The CDR3 sequence is CASSHREGENQPQHF. Here the CDR3 DNA reads TGTGCCAGCAGCCATAGAGAGGGAGAAAATCAGCCCCAGCATTTT.

This clone was seen only once. The V gene is TRBV7-9, the J gene TRBJ2-3; 16 positions match TRBD2. CDR1 SEHNR and CDR2 FQNEAQ come from the germline V gene (reference sequence). The CDR3 covers 17 residues. The trim removed 6 bases at V and 6 bases at J, leaving 9 bases unmatched. For the CDR3, the DNA is TGTGCCAGCAGTTATGGGACTAGCGGGGGGGATGGGGATACGCAGTATTTT. Its translation: CASSYGTSGGDGDTQYF.

V gene TRBV28 combines with J gene TRBJ1-5; D possibly corresponds to TRBD1 (5 bases). CDR3 length: 13 amino acids. The germline V gene encodes CDR1 MDHEN and CDR2 SYDVKM. Between the trimmed V and J ends, which lost 3 bases and 5 bases, there was a span of 8 bases. CDR3 sequence: CASSLSRDQPQHF. The CDR3 bases are TGTGCCAGCAGTTTGTCCAGGGATCAGCCCCAGCATTTT.

The rearrangement joins TRBV6-6 to TRBJ1-2; no clear D. V was trimmed by 2 bases and J by 4 bases, leaving 11 bases between them. The CDR3 covers 14 residues. Looked up from germline, CDR1 is MNHNY and CDR2 is SVGAGI (reference sequence). This chain's CDR3 is CASSYPDGVYGYTF. CDR3 coding DNA: TGTGCCAGCAGTTACCCTGACGGGGTCTATGGCTACACCTTC.

The V and J genes are TRBV5-1 and TRBJ2-5, with TRBD2 identical over 9 bases. V lost 3 bases and J lost 1; bases outside the gene matches: 4. This CDR3 has 15 residues. The germline V gene encodes CDR1 SGHRS and CDR2 YFSETQ. CDR3 DNA: TGCGCCAGCAGCTCGTCACTAGCGGGCCAAGAGACCCAGTACTTC. The encoded protein is CASSSSLAGQETQYF.

The chain recombines TRBV9 with TRBJ1-6, with unresolved D. This CDR3 contains 12 residues. Trimming removed 8 bases from V and 6 bases from J, with 9 bases in between. Germline V gene sequence: CDR1 SGDLS, CDR2 YYNGEE. CDR3 sequence: CASGLSNSPLHF. The CDR3 region has the DNA TGTGCCAGTGGACTGTCTAATTCACCCCTCCACTTT.

This clone occurred a few times. The genes are TRBV7-9 and TRBJ2-7; a weak D match, TRBD2 (5 bases). The germline V gene encodes CDR1 SEHNR and CDR2 FQNEAQ (reference sequence). This CDR3 region has 15 residues. The V and J ends lost 1 base and 3 bases respectively, with 13 bases between them. The DNA of the CDR3 is TGTGCCAGCAGCTTAGGGGAAAGGGAGCTCTACGAGCAGTACTTC. Translated, it gives CASSLGERELYEQYF.

The rearrangement links TRBV5-4 to TRBJ1-1; D gene unclear. Germline assignment: CDR1 SGHNT and CDR2 YYREEE (reference sequence). The V end lost 0 bases, the J end lost 4 bases, and 10 bases lay between the germline ends. The CDR3 runs to 14 residues. In DNA, the CDR3 is TGTGCCAGCAGCTTGGGACTTGCGAGCACTGAAGCTTTCTTT. Translating it yields CASSLGLASTEAFF.

The chain recombines TRBV10-3 with TRBJ1-1, with TRBD1 matching over 7 bases. With 4 bases clipped from V and 1 base from J, the junction kept 9 bases outside the gene matches. Germline CDR1 ENHRY, CDR2 SYGVKD. This CDR3 region has 16 residues. CDR3 in amino acids: CAISGPWGQRNTEAFF. As DNA, the CDR3 is TGTGCCATCAGTGGCCCCTGGGGACAGCGGAACACTGAAGCTTTCTTT.

V gene TRBV7-2 combines with J gene TRBJ2-1; weak D call: TRBD1 (6 bases). The germline V gene has CDR1 SGHTA and CDR2 FQGNSA. The CDR3 extends over 14 amino acids. Trimming left V 4 bases short and J 3 bases short, with 10 bases between. CDR3 protein: CASSSGHYYNEQFF. CDR3 DNA: TGTGCCAGCAGCTCGGGACACTACTACAATGAGCAGTTCTTC. Looking up the rest from reference TRBV7-2 and TRBJ2-1 gives the full variable domain: GAGVSQSPSNKVTEKGKDVELRCDPISGHTALYWYRQSLGQGLEFLIYFQGNSAPDKSGLPSDRFSAERTGGSVSTLTIQRTQQEDSAVYLCASSSGHYYNEQFFGPGTRLTVL.

V is TRBV6-5 and J is TRBJ2-2, with D maybe TRBD2 (5 bases). CDR3 size: 15 residues. V gave up 5 bases and J gave up 5 bases, with 15 bases separating them. CDR1 and CDR2 (germline): MNHEY, SVGAGI. The DNA for the CDR3 is TGTGCCAGCAGTCCGATACTAGGTCGAACCGGGGAGCTGTTTTTT. Protein sequence: CASSPILGRTGELFF.

This chain links TRBV10-3 with TRBJ1-5, with a tentative D call TRBD1 (5 bases). Per the germline V gene, CDR1 is ENHRY and CDR2 is SYGVKD. The CDR3 sequence is 14 residues long. Trimming took 5 bases from V and 3 from J, leaving 11 bases between them. In DNA form, the CDR3 reads TGTGCCATCAGTCTTCAGGGTACCAATCAGCCCCAGCATTTT. Translated: CAISLQGTNQPQHF.

CDR3 loop: CASSGLQGNTIYF. For the CDR3, the DNA is TGTGCCAGCAGCGGACTCCAGGGAAACACCATATATTTT. The rearrangement joins TRBV9 to TRBJ1-3; D is unclear. The CDR3 has 13 residues. Germline lookup yields CDR1 SGDLS and CDR2 YYNGEE. Trimming removed 3 bases from V and 4 bases from J, with 8 bases in between.

The CDR3 loop reads CASSKGGEITDTQYF. The DNA of the CDR3 is TGTGCCAGCAGCAAGGGTGGGGAGATCACAGATACGCAGTATTTT. The V gene is TRBV7-3, the J gene TRBJ2-3; maybe TRBD2 (5 bases). CDR1 and CDR2 from the germline V gene are SGHTA and FQGTGA. Trimming left V 5 bases short and J 2 bases short, with 14 bases between. The CDR3 contains 15 residues.

The chain uses TRBV5-4 and TRBJ2-5; D might be TRBD2 (6 bases). Trimming took off 4 bases at V and 9 bases at J, with 19 bases between the two ends. CDR1 SGHNT and CDR2 YYREEE come from the germline V gene (reference sequence). The CDR3 spans 14 residues. The CDR3 loop reads CASSDPSALLAQYF. In nucleotides, the CDR3 is TGTGCCAGCAGCGACCCTAGCGCCCTCTTGGCCCAGTACTTC.

The chain uses TRBV18 and TRBJ1-1; D perhaps matches TRBD1 (5 bases). The germline V gene encodes CDR1 KGHSH and CDR2 LQKENI. This CDR3 contains 13 residues. V lost 2 bases and J lost 7, with 11 bases in between. The chain's CDR3 is CASSPVGAGEAFF. CDR3 nucleotides: TGTGCCAGCTCACCAGTTGGGGCTGGTGAAGCTTTCTTT. Filled out from reference TRBV18 and TRBJ1-1, the complete variable domain reads NAGVMQNPRHLVRRRGQEARLRCSPMKGHSHVYWYRQLPEEGLKFMVYLQKENIIDESGMPKERFSAEFPKEGPSILRIQQVVRGDSAAYFCASSPVGAGEAFFGQGTRLTVV.

The CDR3 bases are TGTGCCAGTAACCCCTTCGGGGGGGCTAGGGAGACCCAGTACTTC. As protein: CASNPFGGARETQYF. The V call is TRBV19, the J call TRBJ2-5; 8 bases fit TRBD2. V was clipped by 7 bases and J by 5 bases; unmatched bases: 12. Germline V lookup: CDR1 LNHDA, CDR2 SQIVND (reference sequence). The CDR3 contains 15 residues.

The chain joins TRBV27 to TRBJ2-2, with D perhaps TRBD1 (5 bases). CDR3 length: 19 residues. The germline V gene encodes CDR1 MNHEY and CDR2 SMNVEV (reference sequence). Between the trimmed V and J ends, which lost 1 base and 3 bases, there was a span of 21 bases. The CDR3 protein is CASSLLVFGQGRDTGELFF. For the CDR3, the DNA is TGTGCCAGCAGTTTATTAGTCTTTGGGCAGGGCCGGGACACCGGGGAGCTGTTTTTT.

This rearrangement joins TRBV5-8 to TRBJ1-1; tentatively, D is TRBD1 (5 bases). The germline V and J ends were trimmed by 3 bases and 7 bases, with 16 bases remaining between them. Per the germline V gene, CDR1 is SGHTS and CDR2 is YDEGEE. The CDR3 loop spans 14 amino acids. The CDR3: CASSWQGEIDEAFF. CDR3 sequence (DNA): TGTGCCAGCAGCTGGCAGGGTGAGATCGATGAAGCTTTCTTT.

The gene calls are TRBV10-3 and TRBJ2-6; TRBD1 is a possible D gene (6 bases). CDR3 length equals 17 residues. The germline V gene has CDR1 ENHRY and CDR2 SYGVKD. Trimming took 3 bases from V and 0 from J, leaving 12 bases between them. CDR3 loop: CAISEFRGSSGANVLTF. In nucleotides, the CDR3 is TGTGCCATCAGTGAATTCAGGGGAAGCTCTGGGGCCAACGTCCTGACTTTC.